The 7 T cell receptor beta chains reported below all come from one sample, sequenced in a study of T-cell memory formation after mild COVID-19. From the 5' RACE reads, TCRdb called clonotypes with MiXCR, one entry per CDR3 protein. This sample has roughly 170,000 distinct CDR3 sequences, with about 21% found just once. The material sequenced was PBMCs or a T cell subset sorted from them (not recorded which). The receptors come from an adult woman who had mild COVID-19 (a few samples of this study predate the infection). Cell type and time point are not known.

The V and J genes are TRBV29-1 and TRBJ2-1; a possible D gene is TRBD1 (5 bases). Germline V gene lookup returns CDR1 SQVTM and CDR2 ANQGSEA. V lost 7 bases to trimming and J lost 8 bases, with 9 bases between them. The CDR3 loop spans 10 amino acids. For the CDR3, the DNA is TGCAGCGCCCAGGGTTATGAGCAGTTCTTC. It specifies CSAQGYEQFF.

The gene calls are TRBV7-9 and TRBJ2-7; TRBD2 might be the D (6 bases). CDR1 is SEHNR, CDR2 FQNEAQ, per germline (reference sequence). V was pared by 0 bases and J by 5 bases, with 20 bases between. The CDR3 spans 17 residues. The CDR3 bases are TGTGCCAGCAGCTTAGCAGACTCGGGGACTCCCGCCCACGAGCAGTACTTC. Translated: CASSLADSGTPAHEQYF.

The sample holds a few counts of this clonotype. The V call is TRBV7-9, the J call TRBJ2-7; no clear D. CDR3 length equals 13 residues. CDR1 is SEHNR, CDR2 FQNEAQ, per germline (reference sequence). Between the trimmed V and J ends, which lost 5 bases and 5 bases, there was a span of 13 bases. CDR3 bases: TGTGCCAGCAGCACCCCTGGGCCAGACGAGCAGTACTTC. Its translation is CASSTPGPDEQYF.

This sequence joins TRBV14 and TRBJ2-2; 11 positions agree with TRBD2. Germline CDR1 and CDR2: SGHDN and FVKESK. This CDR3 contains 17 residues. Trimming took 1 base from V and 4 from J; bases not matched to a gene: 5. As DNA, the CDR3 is TGTGCCAGCAGCCAAGGGTGGACTAGCGGGCTCACCGGGGAGCTGTTTTTT. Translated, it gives CASSQGWTSGLTGELFF. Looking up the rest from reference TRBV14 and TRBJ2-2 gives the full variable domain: EAGVTQFPSHSVIEKGQTVTLRCDPISGHDNLYWYRRVMGKEIKFLLHFVKESKQDESGMPNNRFLAERTGGTYSTLKVQPAELEDSGVYFCASSQGWTSGLTGELFFGEGSRLTVL.

For the CDR3, the DNA is TGTGCCAGCAGCGTAGAAGGAGGCCCGTCAAGAGAGACCCAGTACTTC. It is translated as CASSVEGGPSRETQYF. The V call is TRBV9, the J call TRBJ2-5; D perhaps matches TRBD2 (5 bases). Germline-derived CDR1 and CDR2 are SGDLS and YYNGEE. Between the trimmed V and J ends, which lost 0 bases and 4 bases, there was a span of 16 bases. The CDR3 runs 16 residues.

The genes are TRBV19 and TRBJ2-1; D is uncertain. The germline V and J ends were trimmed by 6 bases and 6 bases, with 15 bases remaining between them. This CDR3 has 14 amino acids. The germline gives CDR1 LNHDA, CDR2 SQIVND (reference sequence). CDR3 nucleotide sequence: TGTGCCAGTAGAGAGCTGGGTAGGTCCAATGAGCAGTTCTTC. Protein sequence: CASRELGRSNEQFF. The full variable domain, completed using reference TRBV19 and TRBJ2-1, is DGGITQSPKYLFRKEGQNVTLSCEQNLNHDAMYWYRQDPGQGLRLIYYSQIVNDFQKGDIAEGYSVSREKKESFPLTVTSAQKNPTAFYLCASRELGRSNEQFFGPGTRLTVL.

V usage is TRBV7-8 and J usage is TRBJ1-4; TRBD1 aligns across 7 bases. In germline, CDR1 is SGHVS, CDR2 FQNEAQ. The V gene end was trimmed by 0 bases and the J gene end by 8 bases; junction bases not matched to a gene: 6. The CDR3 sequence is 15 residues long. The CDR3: CASSLAAQGEEKLFF. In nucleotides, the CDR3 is TGTGCCAGCAGCTTAGCGGCCCAGGGGGAAGAAAAACTGTTTTTT.